This T cell receptor (beta chain) was sequenced during a study of T cell responses to AZD1222 COVID-19 vaccine. Study-wide results and limits: Elevations in Spike-specific TCR breadth and depth followed administration of two AZD1222 doses. Spike as a whole was targeted by vaccine-associated CD4 TCRs, dominant at 160-218 and 743-854. Most donors were white British and more were female, and clonal diversity was possibly underestimated.

Assay used: immunoSEQ multiplex PCR; TCRdb lists only in-frame clones, some missing. The repertoire includes under 200,000 clones, just over 90% of them detected once, and 3.6% sits in the top ten. Details on this clone: The target antigen is unknown.

CDR1 is SGHAT and CDR2 is FQNNGV in the germline V gene. The CDR3 is made up of 16 amino acids. Trimming pared 0 bases from V and 0 bases from J, leaving 9 bases between. The receptor's source is an adult who received the MenACWY meningococcal vaccine as a control. V and J are TRBV11-2 and TRBJ2-1; D unclear. Here the sequenced sample was peripheral blood, taken 28 days after the second dose of the MenACWY control vaccine. This CDR3 is CASSLEARSSYNEQFF. The CDR3 region has the DNA TGTGCCAGCAGCTTAGAAGCGCGGAGCTCCTACAATGAGCAGTTCTTC.